The 12 T cell receptor beta chains in this list originate from one sample, sequenced in a study of blood T cell repertoires in COVID-19. Only in-frame clones appear in the TCRdb table, and some are missing; sequencing was by immunoSEQ multiplex PCR. The sample has roughly 180,000 clones; roughly 83% are singletons. Sequencing was performed on PBMCs or T cells enriched from blood (not recorded which). The receptors were sampled from a young woman who had recovered from COVID-19.

The chain is built from TRBV10-1 and TRBJ2-5, with 7 bases that match TRBD2. Germline lookup yields CDR1 WNHNN and CDR2 SYGVQD (reference sequence). The CDR3 has 15 residues. V gave up 4 bases and J gave up 4 bases; unmatched junction bases: 9. The CDR3 DNA follows: TGCGCCAGCAGTGCCCAGCGGGACGCCGGAGAGACCCAGTACTTC. Its protein is CASSAQRDAGETQYF.

The table lists this clone with a count of one. The rearrangement uses TRBV10-2 and TRBJ2-1; possible D gene TRBD2, 5 bases. This CDR3 comprises 12 residues. CDR1 and CDR2 (germline): WSHSY, SAAADI. V lost 7 bases to trimming and J lost 4 bases, with 8 bases between them. The CDR3 spells CASNEGYNEQFF. The DNA of the CDR3 is TGCGCCAGCAACGAGGGATACAATGAGCAGTTCTTC.

The V call is TRBV24-1, the J call TRBJ2-1, with 7 bases fitting TRBD1. The CDR3 has 16 residues. The germline V gene has CDR1 KGHDR and CDR2 SFDVKD. Trimming removed 4 bases from V and 0 bases from J; junction bases left unmatched: 5. In DNA, the CDR3 is TGTGCCACCAGTGACGCACAGGGGTCCTCCTACAATGAGCAGTTCTTC. Encoded protein: CATSDAQGSSYNEQFF.

The chain recombines TRBV21-1 with TRBJ2-5; TRBD2 reflects the table's D call only, with no check against the DNA. TRBV21-1 is flagged as a pseudogene. CDR3 size: 16 residues. The CDR3 region is CASRTGLAGAEETQYF. CDR3 nucleotide sequence: TGTGCCAGCAGGACGGGACTAGCGGGAGCAGAAGAGACCCAGTACTTC.

J is TRBJ2-3 and V is TRBV6-5; 7 bases map to TRBD2. Per the germline V gene, CDR1 is MNHEY and CDR2 is SVGAGI. J was trimmed by 2 bases and V by 2 bases; bases with no gene match: 7. This CDR3 is built from 16 residues. The CDR3: CASSYPREELTDTQYF. The CDR3 nucleotides read TGTGCCAGCAGTTACCCACGGGAGGAGCTCACAGATACGCAGTATTTT.

V is TRBV25-1 and J is TRBJ2-7; the D gene is possibly TRBD1 (5 bases). Trimming pared 0 bases from V and 9 bases from J, leaving 15 bases between. The CDR3 totals 14 residues. Germline CDR1 reads MGHDK; CDR2 reads SYGVNS. This CDR3 is CASSEYRVAAVQYF. CDR3 nucleotides: TGTGCCAGCAGTGAATACAGGGTCGCGGCAGTGCAGTACTTC.

V usage is TRBV7-9 and J usage is TRBJ2-7; 8 bases agree with TRBD2. The V and J ends lost 3 bases and 6 bases, in that order; junction bases with no gene match: 16. The V gene's germline CDR1 is SEHNR and CDR2 FQNEAQ (reference sequence). CDR3 length equals 17 residues. The CDR3 nucleotides are TGTGCCAGCAGCTTGCTTACTAGCGGCATCCCGGTCAGCGAGCAGTACTTC. Its protein product is CASSLLTSGIPVSEQYF.

V usage is TRBV11-2 and J usage is TRBJ2-1; possibly TRBD2 for D (5 bases). Trimming cost V 6 bases and J 9 bases, with 12 bases left between them. Germline CDR1 SGHAT, CDR2 FQNNGV. The CDR3 totals 12 residues. CDR3 coding DNA: TGTGCCAGCAGGTGGACTTGGGGTGAGCAGTTCTTC. This gives the protein CASRWTWGEQFF.

The chain links TRBV18 to TRBJ1-1; 10 bases line up with TRBD1. This CDR3 comprises 17 residues. J was trimmed by 0 bases and V by 4 bases; bases with no gene match: 8. Germline assignment: CDR1 KGHSH and CDR2 LQKENI. The CDR3 sequence is CASSQVTGGSMNTEAFF. The CDR3 DNA reads TGTGCCAGCTCACAGGTGACAGGGGGCTCTATGAACACTGAAGCTTTCTTT. Together with reference TRBV18 and TRBJ1-1, the CDR3 gives the full variable domain: NAGVMQNPRHLVRRRGQEARLRCSPMKGHSHVYWYRQLPEEGLKFMVYLQKENIIDESGMPKERFSAEFPKEGPSILRIQQVVRGDSAAYFCASSQVTGGSMNTEAFFGQGTRLTVV.

The gene calls are TRBV3-1 (or the pseudogene TRBV3-2) and TRBJ1-1; 8 bases align to TRBD1. Germline V gives CDR1 LGHDT, CDR2 YNNKEL (reference sequence). The trim removed 0 bases at V and 5 bases at J, leaving 8 bases unmatched. This CDR3 comprises 16 residues. The CDR3 protein is CASSQEFKQGVTEAFF. The DNA of the CDR3 is TGTGCCAGCAGCCAAGAATTTAAACAGGGGGTAACTGAAGCTTTCTTT.

In DNA form, the CDR3 reads TGTGCCAGCAGCCGGGGCAGTTCAGGGGGCGGTCCAGAGACCCAGTACTTC. Translating gives CASSRGSSGGGPETQYF. The J gene is TRBJ2-5, the V gene TRBV3-1 (or the pseudogene TRBV3-2); 8 bases agree with TRBD1. Trimming at V came to 4 bases and at J to 4 bases, leaving 14 bases not matched to a gene. This CDR3 is 17 amino acids long. Per the germline V gene, CDR1 is LGHDT and CDR2 is YNNKEL (reference sequence).

The chain uses TRBV5-1 and TRBJ2-4, with D possibly matching TRBD2 (5 bases). The CDR3 consists of 12 residues. Germline CDR1 is SGHRS and CDR2 is YFSETQ. Trimming took off 7 bases at V and 8 bases at J, with 13 bases between the two ends. The CDR3: CASSLTRDIQYF. Written as DNA, the CDR3 is TGCGCCAGCTCACTCACGCGGGACATTCAGTACTTC.